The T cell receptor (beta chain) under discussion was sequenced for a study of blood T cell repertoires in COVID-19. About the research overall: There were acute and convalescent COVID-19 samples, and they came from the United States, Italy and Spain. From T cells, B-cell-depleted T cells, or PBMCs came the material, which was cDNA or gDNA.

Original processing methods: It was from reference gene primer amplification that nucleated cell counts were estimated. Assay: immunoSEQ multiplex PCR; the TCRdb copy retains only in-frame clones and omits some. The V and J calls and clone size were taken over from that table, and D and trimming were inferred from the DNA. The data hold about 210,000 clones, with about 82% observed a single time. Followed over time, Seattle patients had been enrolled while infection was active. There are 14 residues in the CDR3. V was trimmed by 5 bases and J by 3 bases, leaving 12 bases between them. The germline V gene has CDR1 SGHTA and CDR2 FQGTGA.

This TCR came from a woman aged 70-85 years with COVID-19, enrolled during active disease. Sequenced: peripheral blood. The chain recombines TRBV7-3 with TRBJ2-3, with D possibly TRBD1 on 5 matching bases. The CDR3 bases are TGTGCCAGCAGCGCTCAGGGATCGACAGATACGCAGTATTTT. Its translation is CASSAQGSTDTQYF.